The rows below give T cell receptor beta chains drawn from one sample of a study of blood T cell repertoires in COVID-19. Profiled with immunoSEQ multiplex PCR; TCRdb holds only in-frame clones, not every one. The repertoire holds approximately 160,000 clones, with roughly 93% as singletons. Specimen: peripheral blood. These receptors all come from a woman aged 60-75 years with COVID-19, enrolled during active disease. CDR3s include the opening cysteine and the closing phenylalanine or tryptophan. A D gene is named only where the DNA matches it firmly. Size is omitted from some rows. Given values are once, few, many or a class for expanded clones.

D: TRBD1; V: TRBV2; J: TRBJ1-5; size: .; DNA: TGTGCCAGCAGTACAGGGGGCGGCAATCAGCCCCAGCATTTT; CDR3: CASSTGGGNQPQHF
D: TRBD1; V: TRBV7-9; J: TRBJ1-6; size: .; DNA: TGTGCCAGCAGCCGGGACAGCCTTAATTCACCCCTCCACTTT; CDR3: CASSRDSLNSPLHF
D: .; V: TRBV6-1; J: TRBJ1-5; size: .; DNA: TGTGCCAGCAGTGCCCTCCAGGGTGGGAGCAATCAGCCCCAGCATTTT; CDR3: CASSALQGGSNQPQHF
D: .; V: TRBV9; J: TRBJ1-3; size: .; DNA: TGTGCCAGCAGCGTAGTCGGCTCTGGAAACACCATATATTTT; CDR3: CASSVVGSGNTIYF
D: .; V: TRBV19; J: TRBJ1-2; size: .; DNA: TGTGCCAGTAGCCACGGGGGAGGACGGGCTAACTATGGCTACACCTTC; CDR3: CASSHGGGRANYGYTF
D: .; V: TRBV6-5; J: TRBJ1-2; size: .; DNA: TGTGCCAGCAGCTCTCAGGGATTGGGGGGCTACACCTTC; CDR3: CASSSQGLGGYTF
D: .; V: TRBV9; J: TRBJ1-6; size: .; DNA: TGTGCCAGCAGCGTAGACGCCGGGGGGGGCAGGGTCAATTCACCCCTCCACTTT; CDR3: CASSVDAGGGRVNSPLHF
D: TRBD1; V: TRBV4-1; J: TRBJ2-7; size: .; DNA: TGCGCCAGCAGCCAACCCGGGACAGGGGTTTACGAGCAGTACTTC; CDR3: CASSQPGTGVYEQYF
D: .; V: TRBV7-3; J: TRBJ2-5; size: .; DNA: TGTGCCAGCAGCGCGGCCAGCGGAGAGACCCAGTACTTC; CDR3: CASSAASGETQYF
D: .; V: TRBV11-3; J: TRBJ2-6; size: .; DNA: TGTGCCAGCAGCTTACTCGGGGCCAACGTCCTGACTTTC; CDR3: CASSLLGANVLTF
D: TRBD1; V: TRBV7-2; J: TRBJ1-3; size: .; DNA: TGTGCCAGCAGCCCCCGAATGACAGGGTTCGGAAACACCATATATTTT; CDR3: CASSPRMTGFGNTIYF
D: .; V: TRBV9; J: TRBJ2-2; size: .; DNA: TGTGCCAGCAGAGGGGGAGAGGAGCTGTTTTTT; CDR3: CASRGGEELFF
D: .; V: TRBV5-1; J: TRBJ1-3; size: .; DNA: TGCGCCAGCAGCTTAACCTCCCGGACAGTCTCTGGAAACACCATATATTTT; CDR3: CASSLTSRTVSGNTIYF
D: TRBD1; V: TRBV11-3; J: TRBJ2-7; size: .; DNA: TGTGCCAGCAGCTTAGGGGGGACAGACTCCTACGAGCAGTACTTC; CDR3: CASSLGGTDSYEQYF
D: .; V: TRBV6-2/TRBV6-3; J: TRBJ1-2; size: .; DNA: TGTGCCAGCAGTTTAGATGGATCTATGGAGGGCTACACCTTC; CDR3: CASSLDGSMEGYTF
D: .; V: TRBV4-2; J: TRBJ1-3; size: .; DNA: TGTGCCAGCAGCCAAGATACTGCGAGAAACACCATATATTTT; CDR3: CASSQDTARNTIYF
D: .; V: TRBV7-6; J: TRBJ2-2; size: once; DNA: TGTGCCAGCAGCTTAAGTGTAGGGGTCACCGGGGAGCTGTTTTTT; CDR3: CASSLSVGVTGELFF
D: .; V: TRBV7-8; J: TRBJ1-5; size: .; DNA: TGTGCCAGCAGCTTAGGGTCTGGGGGCCTCAATCAGCCCCAGCATTTT; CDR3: CASSLGSGGLNQPQHF
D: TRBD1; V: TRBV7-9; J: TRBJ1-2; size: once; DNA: TGTGCCAGCAGCGTGGACAGGGCCTCTGGGGGCTACACCTTC; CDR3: CASSVDRASGGYTF
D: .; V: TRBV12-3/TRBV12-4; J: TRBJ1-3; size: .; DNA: TGTGCCAGCAGTTTTACAGGGAACACCATATATTTT; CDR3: CASSFTGNTIYF
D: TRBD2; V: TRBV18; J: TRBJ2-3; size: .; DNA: TGTGCCAGCTCACCGGCCTCTCGGCTAGCGGGGCTGGCAGATACGCAGTATTTT; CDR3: CASSPASRLAGLADTQYF
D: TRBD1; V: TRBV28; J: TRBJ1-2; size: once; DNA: TGTGCCAGCAGTTCCGGGGACAGGGGGCAGGAAAACTATGGCTACACCTTC; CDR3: CASSSGDRGQENYGYTF
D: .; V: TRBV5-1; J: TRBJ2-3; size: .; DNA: TGCGCCAGCAACGAATTGGGCGGCACAGATACGCAGTATTTT; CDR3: CASNELGGTDTQYF
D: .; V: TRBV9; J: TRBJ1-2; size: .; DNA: TGTGCCAGCAGCGAGCGGGGGAGGGGAGGCTACACCTTC; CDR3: CASSERGRGGYTF
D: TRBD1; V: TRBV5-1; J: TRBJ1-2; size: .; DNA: TGCGCCAGCAGCTCCTGGGACAGGGACGGTGGCTACACCTTC; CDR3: CASSSWDRDGGYTF
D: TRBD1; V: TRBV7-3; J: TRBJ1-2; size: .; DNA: TGTGCCAGCAGTTTACAGGGGGGCTATGGCTACACCTTC; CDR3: CASSLQGGYGYTF
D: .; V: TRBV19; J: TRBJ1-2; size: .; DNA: TGTGCCAGTAGTATGGAGGGGATCTATGGCTACACCTTC; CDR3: CASSMEGIYGYTF
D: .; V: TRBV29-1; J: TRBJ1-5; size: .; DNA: TGCAGCCCGGGTCGCTCACTGTGTAGCAATCAGCCCCAGCATTTT; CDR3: CSPGRSLCSNQPQHF
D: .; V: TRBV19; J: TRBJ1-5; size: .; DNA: TGTGCCAGTAGTGTCATACAGGGTTACTATAGCAATCAGCCCCAGCATTTT; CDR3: CASSVIQGYYSNQPQHF
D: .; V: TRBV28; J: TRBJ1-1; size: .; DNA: TGTGCCAGCAGTTTCTCCAGGGAAGCTTTCTTT; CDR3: CASSFSREAFF
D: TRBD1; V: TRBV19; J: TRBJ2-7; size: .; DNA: TGTGCCAGTAGTATCGCGGACAGGGGATCCTACGAGCAGTACTTC; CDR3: CASSIADRGSYEQYF
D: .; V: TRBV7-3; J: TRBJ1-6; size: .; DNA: TGTGCCAGCAGCTTCGATGGGGGGGAAAATTCACCCCTCCACTTT; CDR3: CASSFDGGENSPLHF
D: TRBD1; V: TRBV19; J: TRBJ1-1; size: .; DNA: TGTGCCAGTAGTGCCTACAGGGGGCTAATGAACACTGAAGCTTTCTTT; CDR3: CASSAYRGLMNTEAFF
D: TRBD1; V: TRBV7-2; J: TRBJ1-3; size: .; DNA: TGTGCCAGCAGAACAGGGGCTGGAAACACCATATATTTT; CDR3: CASRTGAGNTIYF
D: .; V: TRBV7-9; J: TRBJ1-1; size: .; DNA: TGTGCCAGCAGCGTAAACAGGGACACTGAAGCTTTCTTT; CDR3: CASSVNRDTEAFF
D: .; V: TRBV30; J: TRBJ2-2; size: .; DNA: TGTGCCTGGAGCCCGGTGCGAACCGGGGAGCTGTTTTTT; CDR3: CAWSPVRTGELFF
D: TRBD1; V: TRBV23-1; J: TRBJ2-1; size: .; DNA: TGCGCCAGCAAAAGCGGTAGGGACAGGGGGGACAATGAGCAGTTCTTC; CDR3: CASKSGRDRGDNEQFF
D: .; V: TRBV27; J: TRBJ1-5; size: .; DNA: TGTGCCAGCAGTTTCCTCCAGGGCAGGGGCAATCAGCCCCAGCATTTT; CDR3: CASSFLQGRGNQPQHF
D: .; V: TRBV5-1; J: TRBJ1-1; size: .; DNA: TGCGCCAGCAGCTTGGGTGCCGGGAACACTGAAGCTTTCTTT; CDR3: CASSLGAGNTEAFF
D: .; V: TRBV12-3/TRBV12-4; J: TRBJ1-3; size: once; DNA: TGTGCCAGCAGTTTCAGAAACACCATATATTTT; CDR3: CASSFRNTIYF
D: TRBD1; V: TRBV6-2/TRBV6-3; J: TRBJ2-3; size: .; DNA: TGTGCCAGCAGTTATTTGACAGGGAGCACAGATACGCAGTATTTT; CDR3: CASSYLTGSTDTQYF
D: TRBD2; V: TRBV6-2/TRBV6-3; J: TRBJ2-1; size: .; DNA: TGTGCCAGCAGTTCCCGGACTAGCGGGGACAATGAGCAGTTCTTC; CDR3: CASSSRTSGDNEQFF
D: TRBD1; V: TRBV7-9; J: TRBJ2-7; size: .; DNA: TGTGCCAGCAGCTCAGGAGACGGGACAGGGGTCTACGAGCAGTACTTC; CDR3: CASSSGDGTGVYEQYF
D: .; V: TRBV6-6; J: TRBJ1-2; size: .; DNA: TGTGCCAGCAGTTATCAGGCAGGTTATGGCTACACCTTC; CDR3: CASSYQAGYGYTF
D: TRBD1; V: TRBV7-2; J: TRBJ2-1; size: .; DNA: TGTGCCAGCAGCCCCCTACAGGGGAATGAGCAGTTCTTC; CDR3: CASSPLQGNEQFF
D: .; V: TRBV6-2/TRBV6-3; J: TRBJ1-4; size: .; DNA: TGTGCCAGCAGTTACCCACGGCGAGGGAATGAAAAACTGTTTTTT; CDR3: CASSYPRRGNEKLFF
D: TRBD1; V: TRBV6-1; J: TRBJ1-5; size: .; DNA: TGTGCCAGCAGTGAGACAGGGTCTAGTCAGCCCCAGCATTTT; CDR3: CASSETGSSQPQHF
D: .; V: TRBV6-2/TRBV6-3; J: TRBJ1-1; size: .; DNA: TGTGCCAGCAGTTACGCGAGGTACACTGAAGCTTTCTTT; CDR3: CASSYARYTEAFF
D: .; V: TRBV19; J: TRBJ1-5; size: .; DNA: TGTGCCAGTAGTGTTCGGGGGGAAGGAGGCAATCAGCCCCAGCATTTT; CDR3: CASSVRGEGGNQPQHF
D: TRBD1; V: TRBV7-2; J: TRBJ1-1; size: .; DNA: TGTGCCAGCAGCTTACAATCCCGGGCGACAGGGGTGACTGAAGCTTTCTTT; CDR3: CASSLQSRATGVTEAFF
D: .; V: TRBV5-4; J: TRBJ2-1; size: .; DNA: TGTGCCAGCAGCTTGGAGCAGGGAAGGAATAATGAGCAGTTCTTC; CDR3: CASSLEQGRNNEQFF
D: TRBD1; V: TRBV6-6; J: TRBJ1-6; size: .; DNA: TGTGCCAGCAGTCAAAACAGGGGGAGCTCCTATAATTCACCCCTCCACTTT; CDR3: CASSQNRGSSYNSPLHF
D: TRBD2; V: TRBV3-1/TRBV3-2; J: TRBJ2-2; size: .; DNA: TGTGCCAGCAGTGGGACTAGCGGGGTACATACCGGGGAGCTGTTTTTT; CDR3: CASSGTSGVHTGELFF
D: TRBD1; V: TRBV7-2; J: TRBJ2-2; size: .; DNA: TGTGCCAGCACCCCCCGGGACAGGGTTAACACCGGGGAGCTGTTTTTT; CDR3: CASTPRDRVNTGELFF
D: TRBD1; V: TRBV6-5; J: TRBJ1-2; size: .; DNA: TGTGCCAGCAGTCTACCTACACAGGGGCGGTACACCTTC; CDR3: CASSLPTQGRYTF